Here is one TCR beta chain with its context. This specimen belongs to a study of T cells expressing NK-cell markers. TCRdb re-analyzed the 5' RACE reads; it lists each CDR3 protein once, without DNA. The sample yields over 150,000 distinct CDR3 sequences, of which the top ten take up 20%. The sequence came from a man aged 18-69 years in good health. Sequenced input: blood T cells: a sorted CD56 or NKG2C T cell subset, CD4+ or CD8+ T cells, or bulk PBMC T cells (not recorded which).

CDR3 residues: CATRARDSNYQEPQHF. This chain uses TRBV24-1 with TRBJ1-5; lacking DNA, the TRBD1 call made by TCRdb goes unchecked. Germline CDR1 and CDR2: KGHDR and SFDVKD. The CDR3 extends over 16 amino acids.